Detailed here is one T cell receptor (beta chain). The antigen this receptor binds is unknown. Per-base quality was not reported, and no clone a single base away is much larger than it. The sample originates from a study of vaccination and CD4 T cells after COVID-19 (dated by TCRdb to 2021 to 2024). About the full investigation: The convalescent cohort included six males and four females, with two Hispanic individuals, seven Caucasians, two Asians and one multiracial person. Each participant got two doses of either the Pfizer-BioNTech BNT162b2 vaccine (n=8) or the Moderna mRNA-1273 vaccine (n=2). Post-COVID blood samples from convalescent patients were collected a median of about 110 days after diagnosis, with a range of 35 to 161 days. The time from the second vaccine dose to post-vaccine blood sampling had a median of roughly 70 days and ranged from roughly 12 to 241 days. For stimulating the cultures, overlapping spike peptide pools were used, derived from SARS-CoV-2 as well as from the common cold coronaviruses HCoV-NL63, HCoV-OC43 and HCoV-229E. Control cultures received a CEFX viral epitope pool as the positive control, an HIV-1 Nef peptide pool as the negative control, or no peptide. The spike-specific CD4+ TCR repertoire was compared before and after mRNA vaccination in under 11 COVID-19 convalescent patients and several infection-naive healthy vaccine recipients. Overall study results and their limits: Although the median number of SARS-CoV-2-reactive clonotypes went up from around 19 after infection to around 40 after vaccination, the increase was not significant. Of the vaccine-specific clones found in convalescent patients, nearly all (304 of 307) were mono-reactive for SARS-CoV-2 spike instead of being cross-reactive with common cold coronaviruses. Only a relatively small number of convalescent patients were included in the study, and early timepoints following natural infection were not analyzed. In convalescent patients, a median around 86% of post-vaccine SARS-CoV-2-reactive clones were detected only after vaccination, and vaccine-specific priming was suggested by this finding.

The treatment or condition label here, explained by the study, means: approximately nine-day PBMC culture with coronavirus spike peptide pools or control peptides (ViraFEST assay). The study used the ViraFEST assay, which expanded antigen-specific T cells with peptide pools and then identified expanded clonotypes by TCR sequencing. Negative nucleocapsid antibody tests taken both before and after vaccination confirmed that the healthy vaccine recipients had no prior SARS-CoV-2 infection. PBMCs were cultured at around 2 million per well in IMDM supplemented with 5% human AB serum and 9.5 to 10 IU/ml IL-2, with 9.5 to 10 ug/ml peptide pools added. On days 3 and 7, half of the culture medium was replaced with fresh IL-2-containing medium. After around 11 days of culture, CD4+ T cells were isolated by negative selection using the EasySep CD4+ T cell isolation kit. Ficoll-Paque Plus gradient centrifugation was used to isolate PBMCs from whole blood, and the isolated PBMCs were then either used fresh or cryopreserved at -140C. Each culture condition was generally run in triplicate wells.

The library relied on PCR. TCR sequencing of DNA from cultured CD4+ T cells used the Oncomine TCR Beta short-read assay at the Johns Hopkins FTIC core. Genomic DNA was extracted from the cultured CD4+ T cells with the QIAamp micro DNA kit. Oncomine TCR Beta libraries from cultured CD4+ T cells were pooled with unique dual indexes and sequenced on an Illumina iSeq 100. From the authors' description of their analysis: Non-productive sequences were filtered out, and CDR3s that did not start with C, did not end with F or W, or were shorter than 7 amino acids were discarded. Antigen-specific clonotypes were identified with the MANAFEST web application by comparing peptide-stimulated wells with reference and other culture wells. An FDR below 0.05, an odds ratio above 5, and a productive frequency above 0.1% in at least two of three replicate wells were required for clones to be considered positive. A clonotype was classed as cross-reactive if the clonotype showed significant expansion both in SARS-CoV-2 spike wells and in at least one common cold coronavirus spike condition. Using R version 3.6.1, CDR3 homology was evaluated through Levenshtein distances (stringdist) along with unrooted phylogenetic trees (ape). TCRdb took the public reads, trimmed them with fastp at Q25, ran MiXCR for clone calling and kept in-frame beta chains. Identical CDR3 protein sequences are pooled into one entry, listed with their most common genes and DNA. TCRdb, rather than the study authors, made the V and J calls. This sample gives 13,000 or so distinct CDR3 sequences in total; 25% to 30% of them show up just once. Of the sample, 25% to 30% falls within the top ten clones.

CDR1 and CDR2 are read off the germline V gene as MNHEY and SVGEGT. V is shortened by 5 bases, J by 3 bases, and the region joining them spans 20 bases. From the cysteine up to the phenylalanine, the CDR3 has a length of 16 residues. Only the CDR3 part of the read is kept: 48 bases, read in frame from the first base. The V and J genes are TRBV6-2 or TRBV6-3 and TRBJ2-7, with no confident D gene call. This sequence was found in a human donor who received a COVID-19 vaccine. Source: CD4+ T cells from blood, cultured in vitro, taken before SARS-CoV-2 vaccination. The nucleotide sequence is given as TGTGCCAGCAGTCCCCCCCGGTTGCGGATTGGCTACGAGCAGTACTTC. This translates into CASSPPRLRIGYEQYF.